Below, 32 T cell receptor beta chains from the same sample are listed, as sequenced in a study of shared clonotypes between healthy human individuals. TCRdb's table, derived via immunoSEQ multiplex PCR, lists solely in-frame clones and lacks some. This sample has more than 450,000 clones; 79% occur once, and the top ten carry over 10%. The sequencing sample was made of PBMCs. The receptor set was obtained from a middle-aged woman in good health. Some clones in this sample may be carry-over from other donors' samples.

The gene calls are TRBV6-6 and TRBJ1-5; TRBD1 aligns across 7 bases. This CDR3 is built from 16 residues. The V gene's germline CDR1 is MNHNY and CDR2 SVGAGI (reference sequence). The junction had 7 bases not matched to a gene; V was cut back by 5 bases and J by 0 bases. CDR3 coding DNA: TGTGCCAGCAGTCCCAGGACAGGTAATAGCAATCAGCCCCAGCATTTT. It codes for CASSPRTGNSNQPQHF.

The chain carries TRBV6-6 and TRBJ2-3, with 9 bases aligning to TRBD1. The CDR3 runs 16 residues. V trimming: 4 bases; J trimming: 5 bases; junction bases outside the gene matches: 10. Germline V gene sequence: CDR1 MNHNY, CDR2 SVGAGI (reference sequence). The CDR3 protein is CASSLVQGAGKDTQYF. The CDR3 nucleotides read TGTGCCAGCAGTTTGGTACAGGGGGCTGGCAAAGATACGCAGTATTTT.

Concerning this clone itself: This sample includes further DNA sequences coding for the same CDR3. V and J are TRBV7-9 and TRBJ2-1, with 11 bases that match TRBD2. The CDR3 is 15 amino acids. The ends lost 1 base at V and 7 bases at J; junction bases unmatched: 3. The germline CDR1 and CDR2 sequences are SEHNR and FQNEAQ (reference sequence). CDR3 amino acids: CASSLGTSGYNEQFF. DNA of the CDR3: TGTGCCAGCAGCTTAGGGACTAGCGGGTATAATGAGCAGTTCTTC.

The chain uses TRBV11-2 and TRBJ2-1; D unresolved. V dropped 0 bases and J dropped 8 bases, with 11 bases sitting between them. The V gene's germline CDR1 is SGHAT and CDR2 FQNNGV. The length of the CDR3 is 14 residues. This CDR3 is CASSLDGSIYEQFF. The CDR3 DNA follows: TGTGCCAGCAGCTTAGACGGTAGTATCTATGAGCAGTTCTTC.

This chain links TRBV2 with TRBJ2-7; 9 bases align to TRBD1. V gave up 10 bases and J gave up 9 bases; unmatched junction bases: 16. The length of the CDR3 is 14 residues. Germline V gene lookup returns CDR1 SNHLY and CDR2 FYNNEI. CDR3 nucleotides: TGTGCCATCAACCCGGGACAGGGTACTTTCGTGCAGTACTTC. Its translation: CAINPGQGTFVQYF.

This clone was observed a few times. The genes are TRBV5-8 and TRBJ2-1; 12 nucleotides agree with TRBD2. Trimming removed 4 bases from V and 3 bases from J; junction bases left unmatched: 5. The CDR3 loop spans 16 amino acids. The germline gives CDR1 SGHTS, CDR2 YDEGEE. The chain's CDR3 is CASSLSTSGSYNEQFF. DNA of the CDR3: TGTGCCAGCAGCCTCTCGACTAGCGGGAGCTACAATGAGCAGTTCTTC.

The CDR3 DNA follows: TGTGCCAGCAGCAACCGGGACAGATACTACACCTTC. Its translation: CASSNRDRYYTF. V gene TRBV5-6 combines with J gene TRBJ1-2; TRBD1 matches 7 bases. The J segment lost 10 bases and the V segment lost 4 bases, leaving 7 bases of the junction unmatched. CDR1 is SGHDT, CDR2 YYEEEE, per germline. The CDR3 consists of 12 residues.

CDR3: CSVAGAEQFF. In DNA, the CDR3 is TGCAGTGTGGCAGGGGCAGAGCAGTTCTTC. The V call is TRBV20-1, the J call TRBJ2-1; D is possibly TRBD1 (6 bases). Germline V gene sequence: CDR1 DFQATT, CDR2 SNEGSKA (reference sequence). This CDR3 spans 10 amino acids. V was cut by 7 bases and J by 10 bases, with 11 bases left in between.

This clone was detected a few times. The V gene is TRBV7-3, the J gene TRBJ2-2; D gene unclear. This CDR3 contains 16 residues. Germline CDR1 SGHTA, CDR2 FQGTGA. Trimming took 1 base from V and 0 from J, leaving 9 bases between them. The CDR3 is CASSLNADANTGELFF. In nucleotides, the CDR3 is TGTGCCAGCAGCTTAAATGCCGACGCGAACACCGGGGAGCTGTTTTTT.

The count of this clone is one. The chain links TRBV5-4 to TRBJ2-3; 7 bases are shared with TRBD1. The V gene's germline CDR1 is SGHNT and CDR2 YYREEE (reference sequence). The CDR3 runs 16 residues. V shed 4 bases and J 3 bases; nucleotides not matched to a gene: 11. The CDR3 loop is CASSPEVKGATDTQYF. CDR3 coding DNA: TGTGCCAGCAGCCCCGAGGTGAAGGGGGCTACAGATACGCAGTATTTT.

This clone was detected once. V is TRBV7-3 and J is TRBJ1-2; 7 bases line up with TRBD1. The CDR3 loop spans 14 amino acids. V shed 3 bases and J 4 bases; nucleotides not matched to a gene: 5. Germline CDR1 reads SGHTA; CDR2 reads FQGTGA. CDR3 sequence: CASSLTGYGYGYTF. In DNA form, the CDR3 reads TGTGCCAGCAGCTTGACAGGGTATGGCTATGGCTACACCTTC. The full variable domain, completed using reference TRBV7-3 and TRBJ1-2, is GAGVSQTPSNKVTEKGKYVELRCDPISGHTALYWYRQSLGQGPEFLIYFQGTGAADDSGLPNDRFFAVRPEGSVSTLKIQRTERGDSAVYLCASSLTGYGYGYTFGSGTRLTVV.

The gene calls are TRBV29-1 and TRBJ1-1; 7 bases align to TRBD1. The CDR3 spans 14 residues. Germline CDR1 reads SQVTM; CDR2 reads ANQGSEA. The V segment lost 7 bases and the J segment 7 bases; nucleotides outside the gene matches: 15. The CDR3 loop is CSAYRDSTSYEAFF. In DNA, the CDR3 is TGCAGCGCTTACCGGGACAGTACCTCCTATGAAGCTTTCTTT.

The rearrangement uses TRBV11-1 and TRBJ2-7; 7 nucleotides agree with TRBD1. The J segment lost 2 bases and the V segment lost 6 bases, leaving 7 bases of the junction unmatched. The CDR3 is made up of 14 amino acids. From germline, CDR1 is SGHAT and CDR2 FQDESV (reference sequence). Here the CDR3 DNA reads TGTGCCAGCAGTTCGGGACAGACCGCCTACGAGCAGTACTTC. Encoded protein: CASSSGQTAYEQYF.

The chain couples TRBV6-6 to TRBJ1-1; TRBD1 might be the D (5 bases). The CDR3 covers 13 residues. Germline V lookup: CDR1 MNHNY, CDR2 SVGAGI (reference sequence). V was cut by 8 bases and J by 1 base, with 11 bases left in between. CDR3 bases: TGTGCCAGCGGGAGACAGCCGAACACTGAAGCTTTCTTT. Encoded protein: CASGRQPNTEAFF.

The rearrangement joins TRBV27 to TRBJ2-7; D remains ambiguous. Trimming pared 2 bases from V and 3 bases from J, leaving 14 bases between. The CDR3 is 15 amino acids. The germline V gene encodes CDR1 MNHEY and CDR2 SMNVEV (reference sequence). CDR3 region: CASSLIPRLDYEQYF. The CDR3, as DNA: TGTGCCAGCAGTTTAATCCCCCGGTTAGACTACGAGCAGTACTTC.

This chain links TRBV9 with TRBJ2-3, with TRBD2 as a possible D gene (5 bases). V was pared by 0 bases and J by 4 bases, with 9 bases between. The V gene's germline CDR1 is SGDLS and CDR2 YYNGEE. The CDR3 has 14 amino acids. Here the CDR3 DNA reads TGTGCCAGCAGCGTAGGTGGGAGATCAGATACGCAGTATTTT. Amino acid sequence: CASSVGGRSDTQYF.

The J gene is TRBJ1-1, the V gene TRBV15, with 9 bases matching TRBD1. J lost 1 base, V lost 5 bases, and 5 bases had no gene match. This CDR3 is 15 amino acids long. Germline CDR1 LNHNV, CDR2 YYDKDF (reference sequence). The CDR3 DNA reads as TGTGCCACCAGCCCGCGGACAGGGGAGAACACTGAAGCTTTCTTT. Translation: CATSPRTGENTEAFF.

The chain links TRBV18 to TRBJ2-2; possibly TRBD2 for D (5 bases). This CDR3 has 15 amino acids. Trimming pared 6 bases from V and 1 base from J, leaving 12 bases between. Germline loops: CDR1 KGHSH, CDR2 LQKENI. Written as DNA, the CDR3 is TGTGCCAGCTCGGCAGAAGCGGTGAACACCGGGGAGCTGTTTTTT. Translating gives CASSAEAVNTGELFF.

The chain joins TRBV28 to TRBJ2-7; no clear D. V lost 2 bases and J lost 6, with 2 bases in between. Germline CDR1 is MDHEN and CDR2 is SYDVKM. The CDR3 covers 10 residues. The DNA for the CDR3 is TGTGCCAGCAGTTTAAGCGAGCAGTACTTC. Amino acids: CASSLSEQYF. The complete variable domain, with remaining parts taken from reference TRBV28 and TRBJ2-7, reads DVKVTQSSRYLVKRTGEKVFLECVQDMDHENMFWYRQDPGLGLRLIYFSYDVKMKEKGDIPEGYSVSREKKERFSLILESASTNQTSMYLCASSLSEQYFGPGTRLTVT.

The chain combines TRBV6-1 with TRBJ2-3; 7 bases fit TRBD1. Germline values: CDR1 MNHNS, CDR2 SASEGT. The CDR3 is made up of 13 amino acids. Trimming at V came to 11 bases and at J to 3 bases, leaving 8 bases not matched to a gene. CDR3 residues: CAGEQGNTDTQYF. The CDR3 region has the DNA TGTGCCGGGGAACAGGGGAATACAGATACGCAGTATTTT.

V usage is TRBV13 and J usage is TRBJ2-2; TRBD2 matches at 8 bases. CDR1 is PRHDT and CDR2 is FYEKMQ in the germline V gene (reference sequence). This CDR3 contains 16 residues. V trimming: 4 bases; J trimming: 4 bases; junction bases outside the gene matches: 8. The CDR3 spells CASSSQRESGTGELFF. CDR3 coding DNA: TGTGCCAGCAGCTCCCAGCGGGAGTCTGGCACCGGGGAGCTGTTTTTT. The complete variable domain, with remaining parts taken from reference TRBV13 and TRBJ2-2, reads AAGVIQSPRHLIKEKRETATLKCYPIPRHDTVYWYQQGPGQDPQFLISFYEKMQSDKGSIPDRFSAQQFSDYHSELNMSSLELGDSALYFCASSSQRESGTGELFFGEGSRLTVL.

CDR3 loop: CSVGRGFTYEQYF. CDR3 in DNA: TGCAGCGTTGGGCGCGGTTTCACCTACGAGCAGTACTTC. This chain links TRBV29-1 with TRBJ2-7; no clear D. Trimming left V 4 bases short and J 2 bases short, with 12 bases between. CDR3 length: 13 residues. The germline V gene has CDR1 SQVTM and CDR2 ANQGSEA.

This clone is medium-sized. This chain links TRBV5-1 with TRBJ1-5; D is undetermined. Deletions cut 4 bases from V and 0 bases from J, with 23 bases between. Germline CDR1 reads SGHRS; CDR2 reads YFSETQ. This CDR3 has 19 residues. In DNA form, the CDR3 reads TGCGCCAGCAGCCCTCCCCAGGCCCGACCCGAACATAGCAATCAGCCCCAGCATTTT. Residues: CASSPPQARPEHSNQPQHF.

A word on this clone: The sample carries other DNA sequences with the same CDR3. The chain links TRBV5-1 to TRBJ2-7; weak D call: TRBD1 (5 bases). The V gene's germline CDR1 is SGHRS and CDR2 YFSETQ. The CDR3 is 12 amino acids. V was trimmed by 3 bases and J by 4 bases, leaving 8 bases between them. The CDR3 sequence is CASSYSGYEQYF. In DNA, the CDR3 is TGCGCCAGCAGCTACTCAGGGTACGAGCAGTACTTC.

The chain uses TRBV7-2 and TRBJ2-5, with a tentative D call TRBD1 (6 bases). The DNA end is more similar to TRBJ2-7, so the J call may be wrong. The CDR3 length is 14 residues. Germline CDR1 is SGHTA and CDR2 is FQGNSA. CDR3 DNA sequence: TGTGCCAGCAGTCCGGACAGAGTATCCTACGAGCAGTACTTC. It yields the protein CASSPDRVSYEQYF.

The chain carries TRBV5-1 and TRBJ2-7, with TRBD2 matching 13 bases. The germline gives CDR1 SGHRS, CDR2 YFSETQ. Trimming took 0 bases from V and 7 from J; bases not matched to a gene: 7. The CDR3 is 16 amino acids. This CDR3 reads CASSLETSGRAPEQYF. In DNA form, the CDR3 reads TGCGCCAGCAGCTTGGAAACTAGCGGGAGGGCCCCTGAGCAGTACTTC.

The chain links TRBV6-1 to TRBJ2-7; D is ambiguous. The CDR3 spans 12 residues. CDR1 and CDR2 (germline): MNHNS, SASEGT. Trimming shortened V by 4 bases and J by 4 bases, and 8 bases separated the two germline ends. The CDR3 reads CASSAASYEQYF. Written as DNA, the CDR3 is TGTGCCAGCAGTGCCGCTAGTTACGAGCAGTACTTC.

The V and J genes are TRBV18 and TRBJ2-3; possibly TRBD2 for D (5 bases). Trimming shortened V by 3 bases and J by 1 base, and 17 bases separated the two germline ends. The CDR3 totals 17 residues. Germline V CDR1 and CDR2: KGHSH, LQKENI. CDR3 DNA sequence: TGTGCCAGCTCACCTCCGCCGGGCGGACTGGGCACAGATACGCAGTATTTT. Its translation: CASSPPPGGLGTDTQYF.

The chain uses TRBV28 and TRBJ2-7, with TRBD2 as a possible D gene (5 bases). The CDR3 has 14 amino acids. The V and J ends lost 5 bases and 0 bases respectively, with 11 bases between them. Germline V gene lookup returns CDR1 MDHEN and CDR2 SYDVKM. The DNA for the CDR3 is TGTGCCAGCAGTCCTCATGGGAGCTCCTACGAGCAGTACTTC. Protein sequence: CASSPHGSSYEQYF. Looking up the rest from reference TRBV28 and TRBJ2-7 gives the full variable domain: DVKVTQSSRYLVKRTGEKVFLECVQDMDHENMFWYRQDPGLGLRLIYFSYDVKMKEKGDIPEGYSVSREKKERFSLILESASTNQTSMYLCASSPHGSSYEQYFGPGTRLTVT.

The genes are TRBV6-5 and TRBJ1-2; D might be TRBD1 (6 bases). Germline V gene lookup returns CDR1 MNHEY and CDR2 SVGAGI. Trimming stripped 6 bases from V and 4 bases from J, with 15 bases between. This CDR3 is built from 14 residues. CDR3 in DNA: TGTGCCAGCAGGCTTACAGGGCAGGCCTATGGCTACACCTTC. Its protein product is CASRLTGQAYGYTF.

CDR3 in amino acids: CASSPQGSEQYF. For the CDR3, the DNA is TGCGCCAGCAGCCCGCAGGGGTCCGAGCAGTACTTC. The V call is TRBV5-1, the J call TRBJ2-7; tentative D call: TRBD1 (6 bases). With 4 bases removed from V and 6 bases from J, the gap between germline ends came to 11 bases. Germline V CDR1 and CDR2: SGHRS, YFSETQ. This CDR3 is built from 12 residues.

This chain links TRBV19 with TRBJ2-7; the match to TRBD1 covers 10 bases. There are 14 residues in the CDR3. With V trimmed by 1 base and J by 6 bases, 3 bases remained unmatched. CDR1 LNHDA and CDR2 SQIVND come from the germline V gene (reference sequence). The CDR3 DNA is TGTGCCAGTAGTATAGGGGGACAGGGGAGCGAGCAGTACTTC. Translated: CASSIGGQGSEQYF.